This TCR beta chain was observed in a study of blood T cell repertoires in COVID-19. Study information: The analysed material was cDNA or gDNA that came from T cells, B-cell-depleted T cells, or PBMCs.

The authors' processing: Amplifying reference gene primers gave estimates of nucleated cell counts. The protocol was immunoSEQ multiplex PCR, while the TCRdb copy is restricted to in-frame clones and leaves out a portion. V, J and clone size were drawn from that table, and D and trimming were deduced from the DNA. The table lists 250,000 to 300,000 clones, roughly 90% of them singletons. The sequence derives from a man aged 45-65 years with acute or convalescent COVID-19. Specimen: peripheral blood.

This chain's CDR3 is CASTPQGYAEAFF. The CDR3 DNA follows: TGTGCCAGCACCCCACAGGGTTATGCCGAAGCTTTCTTT. The chain carries TRBV3-1 (or the pseudogene TRBV3-2) and TRBJ1-1, with TRBD1 as a possible D gene (6 bases). The V and J ends lost 7 bases and 8 bases respectively, with 17 bases between them. Germline lookup yields CDR1 LGHDT and CDR2 YNNKEL (reference sequence). CDR3 length: 13 residues.